This record concerns one T cell receptor beta chain sequence. Its antigen is not identified. This entry is derived from a study of CD4 T cells in relation to SARS-CoV-2 and coronaviruses. Study-level background: PBMCs were cultured with antigen for roughly 9 days before TCR beta sequencing. Study observations and caveats: Pre-pandemic and post-infection samples never came from the same donor.

The unexposed donors gave CD4+ T cells in about 2011-2018, prior to COVID-19. The cells were cultured for about ten days before CD4+ T cells were isolated. Unexposed-donor CD4+ T cells were probed with SARS-CoV-2 S/N and four cold-coronavirus spikes, cells permitting. Cultures held some 1.8 million PBMCs per well with approximately 10 IU/ml IL-2. This CDR3 is built from 18 residues. Trimming took off 0 bases at V and 6 bases at J, with 21 bases between the two ends. Germline values: CDR1 PRHDT, CDR2 FYEKMQ (reference sequence). Profiling relied on immunoSEQ multiplex PCR, and the TCRdb table lists in-frame clones only, not all of them. Of about 24,000 clones in the sample, around four fifths were seen once.

The genes are TRBV13 and TRBJ2-1; D possibly corresponds to TRBD2 (5 bases). This TCR was sampled from a human donor in good health. The specimen sequenced was CD4+ T cells from PBMCs, cultured in vitro. This CDR3 reads CASSLGGLGLATSNEQFF. The CDR3 region has the DNA TGTGCCAGCAGCTTAGGAGGATTAGGCCTAGCTACAAGCAATGAGCAGTTCTTC. Full variable domain (rest looked up from reference TRBV13 and TRBJ2-1): AAGVIQSPRHLIKEKRETATLKCYPIPRHDTVYWYQQGPGQDPQFLISFYEKMQSDKGSIPDRFSAQQFSDYHSELNMSSLELGDSALYFCASSLGGLGLATSNEQFFGPGTRLTVL.